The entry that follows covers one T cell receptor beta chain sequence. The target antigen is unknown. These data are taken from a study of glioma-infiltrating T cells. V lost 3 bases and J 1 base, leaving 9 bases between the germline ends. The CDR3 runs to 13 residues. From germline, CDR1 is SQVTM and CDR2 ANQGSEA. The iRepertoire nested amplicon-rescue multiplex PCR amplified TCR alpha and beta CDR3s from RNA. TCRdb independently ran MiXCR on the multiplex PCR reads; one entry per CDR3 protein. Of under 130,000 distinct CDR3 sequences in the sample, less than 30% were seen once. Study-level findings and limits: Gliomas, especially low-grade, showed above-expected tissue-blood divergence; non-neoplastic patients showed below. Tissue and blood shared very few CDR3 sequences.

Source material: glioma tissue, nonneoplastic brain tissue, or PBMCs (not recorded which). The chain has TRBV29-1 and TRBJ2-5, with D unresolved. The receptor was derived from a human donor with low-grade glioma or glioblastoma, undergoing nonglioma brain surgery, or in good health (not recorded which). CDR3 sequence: CSVDRLIQETQYF. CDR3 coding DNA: TGCAGCGTTGATCGGCTGATCCAAGAGACCCAGTACTTC. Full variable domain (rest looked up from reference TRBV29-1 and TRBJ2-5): SAVISQKPSRDICQRGTSLTIQCQVDSQVTMMFWYRQQPGQSLTLIATANQGSEATYESGFVIDKFPISRPNLTFSTLTVSNMSPEDSSIYLCSVDRLIQETQYFGPGTRLLVL.